One sample yielded the 3 T cell receptor beta chains listed below, sequenced in a study of T cell responses to AZD1222 COVID-19 vaccine. Some clones are missing from TCRdb's copy, which holds only in-frame ones; the method was immunoSEQ multiplex PCR. The sample carries about 100,000 clones, 70% to 90% recorded once. This sample comprised peripheral blood, obtained on day 0 of AZD1222 vaccination. The receptors stem from an adult in good health.

The J gene is TRBJ2-1, the V gene TRBV5-6; tentatively, D is TRBD2 (6 bases). Trimming stripped 1 base from V and 16 bases from J, with 12 bases between. The germline CDR1 and CDR2 sequences are SGHDT and YYEEEE. This CDR3 is 11 amino acids long. In DNA, the CDR3 is TGTGCCAGCAGCTTGCGCGGGGAGAATTTCTTC. Its translation is CASSLRGENFF.

The V and J genes are TRBV6-5 and TRBJ1-4; a weak D match, TRBD1 (5 bases). CDR3 length: 16 residues. Deletions cut 0 bases from V and 0 bases from J, with 8 bases between. CDR1 is MNHEY and CDR2 is SVGAGI in the germline V gene. In DNA form, the CDR3 reads TGTGCCAGCAGTTACTCCATGGGGGCAACTAATGAAAAACTGTTTTTT. Translating gives CASSYSMGATNEKLFF.

This clone was counted a few times. The gene calls are TRBV27 and TRBJ2-1; TRBD2 might be the D (6 bases). This CDR3 contains 18 residues. Germline values: CDR1 MNHEY, CDR2 SMNVEV (reference sequence). The V end was cut by 6 bases, the J end by 0 bases, with 21 bases between. CDR3 amino acids: CASSVGPQFGSSYNEQFF. CDR3 coding DNA: TGTGCCAGCAGCGTGGGACCCCAGTTCGGGAGCTCCTACAATGAGCAGTTCTTC.